This TCR beta chain emerged from a study of T cells after yellow fever vaccination. This clonotype appeared many times. TCRdb passed the 5' RACE reads through MiXCR, listing each CDR3 protein once. The repertoire holds 500,000 to 650,000 distinct CDR3 sequences, with about 13% as singletons. J lost 7 bases, V lost 1 base, and 4 bases had no gene match. The CDR3 is 14 residues long. Germline CDR1 is SGHTA and CDR2 is FQGNSA. The sample in question was PBMCs, obtained on the day of the yellow fever booster vaccination. The V gene is TRBV7-2, the J gene TRBJ2-1; 7 bases agree with TRBD2. This TCR derives from a man aged 25 to 45 who received the YFV17D yellow fever vaccine. CDR3 nucleotide sequence: TGTGCCAGCAGCTTAGGGCGGGAGTTTAATGAGCAGTTCTTC. Its translation: CASSLGREFNEQFF.